This TCR beta chain was observed in a study of OX40 agonist ivuxolimab in advanced cancers. TCRdb's table, derived via immunoSEQ multiplex PCR, lists solely in-frame clones and lacks some. The repertoire holds 60,000 to 70,000 clones, 87% seen once, with about 1.3% in the top ten. The source is an adult with an advanced solid tumor such as melanoma, head and neck, liver or kidney cancer. The specimen was CD4+ or CD8+ T cells sorted from blood, collected in a trial of the OX40 agonist ivuxolimab.

CDR3: CASSPGQGLSYGYTF. CDR3 coding DNA: TGTGCCAGCAGCCCTGGACAGGGGCTCAGCTATGGCTACACCTTC. This chain connects TRBV7-2 to TRBJ1-2; TRBD1 agrees at 9 bases. The trim removed 5 bases at V and 4 bases at J, leaving 8 bases unmatched. The germline V gene encodes CDR1 SGHTA and CDR2 FQGNSA. CDR3 length equals 15 residues.